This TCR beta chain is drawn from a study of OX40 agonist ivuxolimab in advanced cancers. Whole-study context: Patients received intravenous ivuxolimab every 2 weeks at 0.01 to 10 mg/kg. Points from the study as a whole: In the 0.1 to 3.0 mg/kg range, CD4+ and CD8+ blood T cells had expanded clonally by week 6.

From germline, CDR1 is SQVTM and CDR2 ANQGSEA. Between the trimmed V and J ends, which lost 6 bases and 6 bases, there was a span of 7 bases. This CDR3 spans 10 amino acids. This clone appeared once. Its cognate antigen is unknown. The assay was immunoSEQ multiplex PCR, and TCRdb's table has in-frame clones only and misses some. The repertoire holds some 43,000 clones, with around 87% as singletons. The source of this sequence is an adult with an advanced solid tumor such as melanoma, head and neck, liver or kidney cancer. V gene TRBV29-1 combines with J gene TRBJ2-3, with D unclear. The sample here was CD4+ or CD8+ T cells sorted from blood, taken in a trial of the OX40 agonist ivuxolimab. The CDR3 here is CSVMGDTQYF. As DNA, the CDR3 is TGCAGCGTAATGGGGGATACGCAGTATTTT.